This TCR beta chain emerged from a study of regulatory T cells in long-lasting Graves disease. Study-wide findings and caveats: Among the persistent patients, 2,741 public clonotypes were shared, more than the roughly 970 shared among new patients.

Described time point: newly diagnosed GD, antithyroid drugs for less than 3 months. The authors made the TCR library using RNA they extracted from PBMCs. CDR3-region Arm-PCR and iRepertoire HTBI primers produced the TCR beta libraries. MiXCR, run by TCRdb on the multiplex PCR reads, gives a single entry per CDR3 protein. The sample includes approximately 560,000 distinct CDR3 sequences, about 16% of them seen just once. Of note for this clonotype: Its antigen is undetermined.

Between the trimmed V and J ends, which lost 1 base and 4 bases, there was a span of 7 bases. Germline CDR1 is GTSNPN and CDR2 is SVGIG (reference sequence). The CDR3 runs to 13 residues. The sample was also linked to a second study, of T cells in Graves' hyperthyroidism and ophthalmopathy. This second study says: Among the patients, aged 18 to 65, hyperthyroidism was newly diagnosed and had lasted under 2 months. Peripheral blood also featured most of the thyroid clonotypes expanded above 0.001.

Specimen: peripheral blood mononuclear cells (PBMCs), collected at new diagnosis, from a patient treated with antithyroid drugs. This clonotype was obtained from a man in his late teens or twenties with Graves disease. V and J are TRBV30 and TRBJ2-2; no reliable D call. CDR3 in amino acids: CAWSDSPTGELFF. In DNA, the CDR3 is TGTGCCTGGAGTGACAGCCCCACCGGGGAGCTGTTTTTT.